Below, 26 T cell receptor beta chains from the same sample are listed, as sequenced in a study of identical twins. TCRdb re-called the 5' RACE reads through MiXCR, storing one row per CDR3 protein. The table includes about 890,000 distinct CDR3 sequences, 9% to 15% detected once. This sample was shared with a second study, whose subject was yellow fever vaccine responses in identical twins.

Sequenced material: PBMCs. Receptors originate from a woman between 18 and 29 years old in good health.

The table lists this clonotype with many counts. The rearrangement links TRBV12-3 or TRBV12-4 to TRBJ2-3; D is unresolved. V gave up 3 bases and J gave up 2 bases, with 9 bases separating them. This CDR3 comprises 14 residues. The chain's CDR3 is CASSFSTLTDTQYF. In DNA, the CDR3 is TGTGCCAGCAGTTTTAGTACACTCACAGATACGCAGTATTTT.

The chain couples TRBV7-2 to TRBJ1-2; TRBD1 might be the D (5 bases). The CDR3 sequence is 16 residues long. Germline CDR1 SGHTA, CDR2 FQGNSA. The V end was cut by 2 bases, the J end by 3 bases, with 16 bases between. The CDR3 nucleotides read TGTGCCAGCAGCTTACGAGTCGGGGCCGGAGACTATGGCTACACCTTC. Protein product: CASSLRVGAGDYGYTF.

Ten or more counts support this clonotype. The V call is TRBV12-3 or TRBV12-4, the J call TRBJ1-3; 7 bases are a match to TRBD1. The CDR3 runs to 14 residues. The trim removed 6 bases at V and 4 bases at J, leaving 6 bases unmatched. In DNA form, the CDR3 reads TGTGCCAGCAGCCCGACAGGGTCGGGAAACACCATATATTTT. The encoded protein is CASSPTGSGNTIYF.

V gene TRBV20-1 combines with J gene TRBJ1-3; 10 bases fit TRBD1. CDR3 length: 15 amino acids. V was clipped by 0 bases and J by 2 bases; unmatched bases: 1. Germline loops: CDR1 DFQATT, CDR2 SNEGSKA (reference sequence). DNA for the CDR3: TGCAGTGCTAGAGAGGGGACAGGGGCTGGAAACACCATATATTTT. It encodes CSAREGTGAGNTIYF.

This chain links TRBV28 with TRBJ2-7; tentatively, D is TRBD2 (5 bases). Germline assignment: CDR1 MDHEN and CDR2 SYDVKM. Trimming pared 3 bases from V and 5 bases from J, leaving 11 bases between. This CDR3 is built from 13 residues. The CDR3 region is CASSLVVGDEQYF. The CDR3 bases are TGTGCCAGCAGTTTGGTAGTCGGGGACGAGCAGTACTTC.

This clonotype turned up a few times. The chain combines TRBV7-8 with TRBJ2-7; D remains ambiguous. The CDR3 spans 14 residues. V was cut by 2 bases and J by 3 bases, with 11 bases left in between. The V gene's germline CDR1 is SGHVS and CDR2 FQNEAQ. DNA of the CDR3: TGTGCCAGCAGCTTACGGAGCAGAAACTACGAGCAGTACGTC. Encoded protein: CASSLRSRNYEQYV.

This chain uses TRBV14 with TRBJ2-7; 12 nucleotides match TRBD2. Germline CDR1 is SGHDN and CDR2 is FVKESK. With V trimmed by 4 bases and J by 6 bases, 4 bases remained unmatched. The CDR3 totals 14 residues. In DNA, the CDR3 is TGTGCCAGCAGCCGGACTAGCGGGACTTCCGAGCAGTACTTC. The encoded protein is CASSRTSGTSEQYF.

V usage is TRBV10-3 and J usage is TRBJ2-7, with 13 bases identical to TRBD2. The CDR3 loop spans 14 amino acids. Germline V gene sequence: CDR1 ENHRY, CDR2 SYGVKD. The J segment lost 6 bases and the V segment lost 7 bases, leaving 6 bases of the junction unmatched. CDR3 sequence reads: CAITGLAGAAEQYF. The CDR3 DNA sequence: TGTGCCATCACAGGACTAGCGGGAGCGGCCGAGCAGTACTTC.

This clonotype was counted only a few times. The chain links TRBV12-3 or TRBV12-4 to TRBJ1-3; no clear D. V lost 6 bases and J 4 bases, leaving 13 bases between the germline ends. The CDR3 consists of 14 residues. CDR3 region: CASRVGYIGNTIYF. The CDR3 nucleotides read TGTGCCAGCAGGGTAGGGTACATCGGAAACACCATATATTTT.

CDR3 loop: CASSPTAGSYNSPLHF. In DNA form, the CDR3 reads TGTGCCAGCAGCCCAACGGCAGGGTCGTATAATTCACCCCTCCACTTT. The chain employs TRBV3-1 and TRBJ1-6; the D gene is possibly TRBD1 (5 bases). The germline gives CDR1 LGHDT, CDR2 YNNKEL (reference sequence). V lost 4 bases and J 4 bases, leaving 14 bases between the germline ends. CDR3 length: 16 amino acids.

J is TRBJ2-7 and V is TRBV7-6; D is unclear. Per germline, CDR1 SGHVS and CDR2 FNYEAQ. V was shortened by 5 bases and J by 4 bases, with 18 bases between the two germline ends. The CDR3 sequence is 15 residues long. The chain's CDR3 is CASSRFAGSGYEQYF. CDR3 DNA sequence: TGTGCCAGCAGCCGATTCGCAGGTAGTGGGTACGAGCAGTACTTC.

This clonotype was counted at least ten times. The V and J genes are TRBV4-1 and TRBJ2-3, with 9 bases aligning to TRBD2. J gave up 5 bases and V 0 bases, and 12 bases lay outside the gene matches. The CDR3 is made up of 18 amino acids. Germline V gives CDR1 MGHRA, CDR2 YSYEKL. Here the CDR3 reads CASSQDSGASGVRDTQYF. CDR3 in DNA: TGCGCCAGCAGCCAAGATTCGGGAGCTAGCGGGGTACGAGATACGCAGTATTTT.

This clonotype was detected a few times. The chain uses TRBV28 and TRBJ2-7, with TRBD2 as a possible D gene (5 bases). The CDR3 is made up of 12 amino acids. Germline CDR1 MDHEN, CDR2 SYDVKM. Between the trimmed V and J ends, which lost 8 bases and 0 bases, there was a span of 8 bases. The CDR3 region has the DNA TGTGCCAGCTTCCGGGACTCCTACGAGCAGTACTTC. Translating gives CASFRDSYEQYF.

The sample holds a few counts of this clonotype. This chain links TRBV7-9 with TRBJ2-3, with D possibly matching TRBD2 (6 bases). Trimming shortened V by 5 bases and J by 4 bases, and 16 bases separated the two germline ends. The germline V gene has CDR1 SEHNR and CDR2 FQNEAQ (reference sequence). This CDR3 comprises 15 residues. CDR3 in DNA: TGTGCCAGCAGCGCAAGCCTGGGGGGATCAGATACGCAGTATTTT. It yields the protein CASSASLGGSDTQYF.

In this sample, this clonotype turned up many times. V is TRBV6-1 and J is TRBJ1-2; D is perhaps TRBD1 (5 bases). The CDR3 contains 15 residues. V lost 2 bases to trimming and J lost 3 bases, with 13 bases between them. Per the germline V gene, CDR1 is MNHNS and CDR2 is SASEGT. CDR3 loop: CASSESAQGYYGYTF. The CDR3 DNA reads TGTGCCAGCAGTGAATCAGCCCAGGGTTACTATGGCTACACCTTC.

This clonotype was picked up one time. The V gene is TRBV20-1, the J gene TRBJ1-2, with D unresolved. The V end was cut by 0 bases, the J end by 3 bases, with 17 bases between. Germline CDR1 DFQATT, CDR2 SNEGSKA (reference sequence). The CDR3 consists of 16 residues. The CDR3 loop reads CSARDSPRRSDYGYTF. The DNA for the CDR3 is TGCAGTGCTAGAGATAGCCCCAGAAGATCCGACTATGGCTACACCTTC.

This clonotype was counted only a few times. The CDR3 coding sequence is TGTGCCAGCAGCTTGGAGGCTGGCCGAGCCTTAACCTATGGCTACACCTTC. Residues: CASSLEAGRALTYGYTF. This chain connects TRBV5-5 to TRBJ1-2, with D uncertain. This CDR3 region has 17 residues. The germline CDR1 and CDR2 sequences are SGHKS and YYEKEE (reference sequence). V was clipped by 0 bases and J by 4 bases, with 19 bases between them. Together with reference TRBV5-5 and TRBJ1-2, the CDR3 gives the full variable domain: DAGVTQSPTHLIKTRGQQVTLRCSPISGHKSVSWYQQVLGQGPQFIFQYYEKEERGRGNFPDRFSARQFPNYSSELNVNALLLGDSALYLCASSLEAGRALTYGYTFGSGTRLTVV.

The CDR3 loop is CASSLAPLAGPYEQYF. The CDR3 DNA follows: TGTGCCAGCAGCTTAGCCCCCCTAGCGGGACCCTACGAGCAGTACTTC. The gene calls are TRBV13 and TRBJ2-7; 9 bases are a match to TRBD2. From germline, CDR1 is PRHDT and CDR2 FYEKMQ (reference sequence). The V gene end was trimmed by 1 base and the J gene end by 2 bases; junction bases not matched to a gene: 6. The CDR3 loop spans 16 amino acids.

The chain carries TRBV20-1 and TRBJ1-5; D is unresolved. Germline V gives CDR1 DFQATT, CDR2 SNEGSKA (reference sequence). This CDR3 region has 13 residues. With 4 bases removed from V and 3 bases from J, the gap between germline ends came to 10 bases. DNA for the CDR3: TGCAGTGCTACTCCGGGGATCAATCAGCCCCAGCATTTT. Protein product: CSATPGINQPQHF.

This clonotype was counted a few times. The genes are TRBV7-2 and TRBJ2-4, with D perhaps TRBD1 (5 bases). The V gene lost 0 bases and the J gene lost 6 bases, with 30 bases spanning the gap. Germline V gene lookup returns CDR1 SGHTA and CDR2 FQGNSA. This CDR3 comprises 21 residues. CDR3 nucleotide sequence: TGTGCCAGCAGCTTAGCTCCGGCCCTCGGCTTGGTTAGGGGCAAGGGAAACATTCAGTACTTC. Protein sequence: CASSLAPALGLVRGKGNIQYF.

The V gene is TRBV2, the J gene TRBJ2-7; the D gene could be TRBD1 or TRBD2 (5 bases each). V dropped 4 bases and J dropped 0 bases, with 16 bases sitting between them. The CDR3 is made up of 16 amino acids. The germline V gene has CDR1 SNHLY and CDR2 FYNNEI. The CDR3 nucleotides are TGTGCCAGCAGTGGTTCCGGGGCCATTGGCTCCTACGAGCAGTACTTC. Its translation is CASSGSGAIGSYEQYF.

V is TRBV7-9 and J is TRBJ1-4; perhaps TRBD1 as D (6 bases). The CDR3 spans 14 residues. Trimming took 5 bases from V and 7 from J, leaving 14 bases between them. CDR1 SEHNR and CDR2 FQNEAQ come from the germline V gene (reference sequence). CDR3 residues: CASSPPGAGEKLFF. The CDR3 DNA sequence: TGTGCCAGCAGCCCACCAGGGGCCGGTGAAAAACTGTTTTTT.

This clonotype was detected a few times. V and J are TRBV25-1 and TRBJ1-4; D might be TRBD1 (5 bases). There are 14 residues in the CDR3. V was cut by 7 bases and J by 10 bases, with 19 bases left in between. Germline-derived CDR1 and CDR2 are MGHDK and SYGVNS. The CDR3 region is CASTGRQGGVKLFF. The DNA for the CDR3 is TGTGCCAGCACCGGGAGGCAGGGAGGCGTAAAACTGTTTTTT.

A remark on this clonotype: Possible read error: a much larger clone is one base away. This sequence joins TRBV24-1 and TRBJ1-1; D gene ambiguous. The V gene lost 0 bases and the J gene lost 1 base, with 2 bases spanning the gap. The CDR3 runs to 13 residues. Germline V CDR1 and CDR2: KGHDR, SFDVKD. The CDR3 coding sequence is TGTGCCACCAGTGATTTGAAGAACACTGAAGCTTTCTTT. Its translation is CATSDLKNTEAFF.

The chain carries TRBV7-3 and TRBJ2-3, with D uncertain. CDR3 length equals 12 residues. V was trimmed by 4 bases and J by 9 bases, leaving 11 bases between them. The germline V gene has CDR1 SGHTA and CDR2 FQGTGA. The chain's CDR3 is CASSSSSKTQYF. The CDR3 DNA sequence: TGTGCCAGCAGCTCCTCCTCGAAGACGCAGTATTTT. Together with reference TRBV7-3 and TRBJ2-3, the CDR3 gives the full variable domain: GAGVSQTPSNKVTEKGKYVELRCDPISGHTALYWYRQSLGQGPEFLIYFQGTGAADDSGLPNDRFFAVRPEGSVSTLKIQRTERGDSAVYLCASSSSSKTQYFGPGTRLTVL.

This clonotype has only a few counts. The chain recombines TRBV6-5 with TRBJ2-1; D is perhaps TRBD2 (5 bases). Trimming pared 2 bases from V and 5 bases from J, leaving 13 bases between. Germline-derived CDR1 and CDR2 are MNHEY and SVGAGI. This CDR3 spans 15 amino acids. Here the CDR3 DNA reads TGTGCCAGCAGTTACCAAGTTGGACTCAACAATGAGCAGTTCTTC. It is translated as CASSYQVGLNNEQFF.